These T cell receptor beta chains were read from a single sample in a study of CD8 T cells in ankylosing spondylitis. Using its own MiXCR run on the 5' RACE reads, TCRdb lists one record per CDR3 protein. The sample lists about 210,000 distinct CDR3 sequences, 5.5% to 7.5% occurring once. Material for sequencing was blood, either unsorted or a sorted T cell fraction (not recorded which). The receptors shown here come from a male donor with ankylosing spondylitis. Both conserved end residues are part of each CDR3. A D gene is named only where the DNA matches it firmly. For some rows the clone size is stated as once, few or many, or as a class when expanded; others skip it.

>TRBJ1-2|TRBV6-2/TRBV6-3|.|.
CASSYRTVKNGYTF
TGTGCCAGCAGTTACCGGACTGTCAAGAACGGCTACACCTTC
>TRBJ2-7|TRBV20-1|few|.
CSARSDSYYEQYF
TGCAGTGCTAGATCGGACAGTTACTACGAGCAGTACTTC
>TRBJ1-1|TRBV6-1|many|.
CASRGRDRMNTEAFF
TGTGCCAGCAGAGGTCGGGATAGAATGAACACTGAAGCTTTCTTT
>TRBJ2-5|TRBV28|many|.
CASSLAGAGETQYF
TGTGCCAGCAGTTTGGCAGGGGCGGGAGAGACCCAGTACTTC
>TRBJ2-1|TRBV7-9|many|TRBD1
CAGGQGHEQFF
TGTGCCGGGGGACAGGGCCATGAGCAGTTCTTC
>TRBJ2-7|TRBV27|few|TRBD1
CASSPLGGQRAYEQYF
TGTGCCAGCAGCCCACTTGGGGGACAGCGAGCCTACGAGCAGTACTTC
>TRBJ1-4|TRBV12-3/TRBV12-4|many|.
CASSFPAGGDEKLFF
TGTGCCAGCAGTTTCCCCGCTGGCGGCGATGAAAAACTGTTTTTT
>TRBJ1-3|TRBV4-1|few|.
CASSQGRGGESSGNTIYF
TGCGCCAGCAGCCAAGGTAGAGGTGGGGAGAGCTCTGGAAACACCATATATTTT
>TRBJ2-2|TRBV12-3/TRBV12-4|.|.
CANGEGWELFF
TGTGCCAACGGCGAGGGCTGGGAGCTGTTTTTT
>TRBJ1-2|TRBV29-1|few|.
CSARAGWENYGYTF
TGCAGCGCCAGGGCAGGGTGGGAAAACTATGGCTACACCTTC
>TRBJ2-6|TRBV20-1|few|.
CSARVPMGANVLTF
TGCAGTGCTAGAGTACCCATGGGGGCCAACGTCCTGACTTTC
>TRBJ1-1|TRBV20-1|.|TRBD1
CSARAGQGAEAFF
TGCAGTGCGAGAGCGGGACAGGGGGCTGAAGCTTTCTTT
>TRBJ2-7|TRBV30|few|.
CAWSPGVSYEQYF
TGTGCCTGGAGCCCCGGGGTGAGCTACGAGCAGTACTTC
>TRBJ2-3|TRBV9|many|TRBD2
CASSVPPAGGADTQYF
TGTGCCAGCAGCGTACCCCCTGCGGGGGGGGCGGATACGCAGTATTTT
>TRBJ2-1|TRBV19|many|.
CASSIGGYSYNEQFF
TGTGCCAGTAGTATAGGGGGGTACTCCTACAATGAGCAGTTCTTC
>TRBJ1-4|TRBV7-2|few|TRBD1
CASSLRGRGSNEKLFF
TGTGCCAGCAGCTTAAGGGGGCGTGGGTCTAATGAAAAACTGTTTTTT
>TRBJ2-1|TRBV7-9|many|.
CASRRGGSSYNEQFF
TGTGCCAGCAGGCGTGGGGGGAGCTCCTACAATGAGCAGTTCTTC
>TRBJ2-7|TRBV10-3|many|.
CATLHQETYEQYF
TGTGCCACCCTGCACCAAGAAACCTACGAGCAGTACTTC
>TRBJ2-7|TRBV30|few|.
CAWSRRHEQYF
TGTGCCTGGAGTAGGAGGCACGAGCAGTACTTC
>TRBJ2-6|TRBV29-1|many|.
CSVEIQGVISSGANVLTF
TGCAGCGTTGAAATCCAGGGTGTGATCAGCTCTGGGGCCAACGTCCTGACTTTC
>TRBJ2-7|TRBV20-1|many|.
CSALSGNSYEQYF
TGCAGTGCTCTCAGCGGCAACTCCTACGAGCAGTACTTC
>TRBJ2-7|TRBV27|few|TRBD2
CASSLVLAGGEQYF
TGTGCCAGCAGTTTAGTATTAGCGGGAGGTGAGCAGTACTTC
>TRBJ2-4|TRBV7-2|many|.
CASSSLNRVGANIQYF
TGTGCCAGCAGCTCCCTGAACAGGGTCGGGGCAAACATTCAGTACTTC
>TRBJ2-1|TRBV4-3|.|TRBD2
CASSQAGRALVRNEQFF
TGCGCCAGCAGCCAAGCGGGGAGGGCCCTTGTTCGGAATGAGCAGTTCTTC
>TRBJ2-5|TRBV7-2|many|TRBD1
CASSTQGTLQETQYF
TGTGCCAGCAGCACACAGGGGACCCTTCAAGAGACCCAGTACTTC
>TRBJ2-7|TRBV20-1|many|.
CSARDKEASYEQYF
TGCAGTGCTAGAGATAAAGAGGCCTCCTACGAGCAGTACTTC
>TRBJ2-1|TRBV5-1|many|.
CASSLTRREKFF
TGCGCCAGCAGCTTAACTAGAAGGGAGAAGTTCTTC
>TRBJ2-7|TRBV24-1|many|TRBD1
CATSDPDRDEQYF
TGTGCCACCAGTGATCCCGACAGGGACGAGCAGTACTTC
>TRBJ2-7|TRBV19|.|TRBD2
CASSILLRGAYEQYF
TGTGCCAGTAGTATCCTTCTGCGGGGGGCCTACGAGCAGTACTTC
>TRBJ2-7|TRBV3-1|many|TRBD1
CASSPYPPGQTSYEQYF
TGTGCCAGCAGCCCATATCCCCCGGGACAGACTTCCTACGAGCAGTACTTC
>TRBJ2-1|TRBV4-1|many|.
CASSQVEGVYEQFF
TGCGCCAGCAGCCAAGTAGAGGGTGTCTATGAGCAGTTCTTC
>TRBJ1-1|TRBV4-3|.|.
CASGFSGTEAFF
TGCGCCAGCGGGTTCTCGGGGACTGAAGCTTTCTTT
>TRBJ2-7|TRBV7-9|many|.
CASSLTSSYEQYF
TGTGCCAGCAGCTTAACTAGCTCCTACGAGCAGTACTTC
>TRBJ1-1|TRBV4-1|.|.
CASSQVRGPNTEAFF
TGCGCCAGCAGCCAAGTTCGGGGTCCGAACACTGAAGCTTTCTTT
>TRBJ1-1|TRBV20-1|many|.
CSARDPGQNTEAFF
TGCAGTGCTAGAGATCCGGGACAAAACACTGAAGCTTTCTTT
>TRBJ2-7|TRBV6-2/TRBV6-3|.|.
CASSFPGLPHYEQYF
TGTGCCAGCAGTTTCCCCGGATTACCCCACTACGAGCAGTACTTC
>TRBJ1-6|TRBV4-3|many|.
CASSQDLGYSNSPLHF
TGCGCCAGCAGCCAAGATCTGGGGTACTCCAATTCACCCCTCCACTTT
>TRBJ2-1|TRBV20-1|many|.
CSAIRGTDFNNEQFF
TGCAGTGCTATCCGAGGGACTGATTTTAACAATGAGCAGTTCTTC
>TRBJ2-1|TRBV12-3/TRBV12-4|many|.
CASSPDGNYNEQFF
TGTGCCAGCAGCCCGGACGGGAATTACAATGAGCAGTTCTTC
>TRBJ1-1|TRBV29-1|many|.
CSAGRGEAFF
TGCAGCGCTGGGAGGGGCGAAGCTTTCTTT
>TRBJ2-1|TRBV5-1|.|.
CASSLGDPEQFF
TGCGCCAGCAGCTTGGGGGACCCTGAGCAGTTCTTC
>TRBJ2-2|TRBV5-4|few|.
CASSLRPDLFTGELFF
TGTGCCAGCAGCTTGAGGCCGGATTTATTTACCGGGGAGCTGTTTTTT